What follows describes a single TCR beta chain. Its antigen is unknown. Noted time point: week 47, end of study. Every vaccine dose comprised 300 ug of mutant IDH1 20-mer peptide plus topical imiquimod. Per the germline V gene, CDR1 is KGHSH and CDR2 is LQKENI. V dropped 1 base and J dropped 0 bases, with 9 bases sitting between them. CDR3 length: 15 residues. The repertoire was sequenced with immunoSEQ multiplex PCR; TCRdb's copy has only in-frame clones and lacks some. The sample lists about 94,000 clones, 85% to 90% occurring once. This sample is drawn from a study of a mutant IDH1 vaccine in newly diagnosed glioma. On the study more broadly: Averaging 40.4 years of age, treated patients were approximately 62% male and 37.5% female. The earlier regimen, radiotherapy, temozolomide, or both, was most often both. Visit V12 was conducted at week 35 as the safety follow-up. Visit V13 came later, at week 47.

General study points: Immune responses induced by vaccination arose in 93.3% of the patients.

The sequences come from PBMCs, collected from a glioma patient whose treatment included an IDH1 peptide vaccine. V gene TRBV18 combines with J gene TRBJ1-1; possibly TRBD1 for D (6 bases). This receptor was identified in a woman in her forties or fifties with glioma. The CDR3 protein is CASSPQDSMNTEAFF. DNA for the CDR3: TGTGCCAGCTCACCACAGGACAGCATGAACACTGAAGCTTTCTTT.